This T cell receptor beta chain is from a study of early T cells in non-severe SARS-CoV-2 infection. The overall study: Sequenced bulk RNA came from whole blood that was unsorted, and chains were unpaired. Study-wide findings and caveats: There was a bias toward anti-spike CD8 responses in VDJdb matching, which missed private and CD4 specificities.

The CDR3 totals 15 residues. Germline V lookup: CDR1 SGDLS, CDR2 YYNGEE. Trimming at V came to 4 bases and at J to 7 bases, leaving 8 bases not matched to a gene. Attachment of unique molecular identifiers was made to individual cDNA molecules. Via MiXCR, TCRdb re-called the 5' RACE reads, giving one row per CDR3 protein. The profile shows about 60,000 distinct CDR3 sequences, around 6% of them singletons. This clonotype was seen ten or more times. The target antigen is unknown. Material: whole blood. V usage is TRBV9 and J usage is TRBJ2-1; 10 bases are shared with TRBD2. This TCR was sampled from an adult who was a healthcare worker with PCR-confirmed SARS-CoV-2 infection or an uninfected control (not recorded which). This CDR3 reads CASSRWTSGANEQFF. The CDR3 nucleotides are TGTGCCAGCAGCCGTTGGACTAGCGGAGCGAATGAGCAGTTCTTC.